This T cell receptor (beta chain) was sequenced in a study of T cell responses to AZD1222 COVID-19 vaccine. Germline CDR1 SGDLS, CDR2 YYNGEE. Between the trimmed V and J ends, which lost 0 bases and 0 bases, there was a span of 4 bases. The CDR3 totals 14 residues. Repertoires were generated with immunoSEQ multiplex PCR, while TCRdb's copy carries only in-frame clones and drops some. The sample carries around 150,000 clones, approximately 88% recorded once. The sample in question was peripheral blood, obtained on day 0 of AZD1222 vaccination. The source of this sequence is an adult in good health. The rearrangement uses TRBV9 and TRBJ1-3; unclear D gene. The CDR3 sequence is CASSVVGSGNTIYF. The CDR3 DNA reads TGTGCCAGCAGCGTAGTTGGCTCTGGAAACACCATATATTTT.